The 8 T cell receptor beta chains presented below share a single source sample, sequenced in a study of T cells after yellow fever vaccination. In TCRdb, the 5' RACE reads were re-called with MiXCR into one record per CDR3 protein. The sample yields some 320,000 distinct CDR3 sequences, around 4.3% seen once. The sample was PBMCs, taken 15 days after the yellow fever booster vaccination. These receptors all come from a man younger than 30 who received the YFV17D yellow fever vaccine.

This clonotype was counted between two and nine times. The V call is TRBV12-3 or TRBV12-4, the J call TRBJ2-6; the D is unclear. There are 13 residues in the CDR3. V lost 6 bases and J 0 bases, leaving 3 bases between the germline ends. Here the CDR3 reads CASSASGANVLTF. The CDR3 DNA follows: TGTGCCAGCAGCGCCTCTGGGGCCAACGTCCTGACTTTC.

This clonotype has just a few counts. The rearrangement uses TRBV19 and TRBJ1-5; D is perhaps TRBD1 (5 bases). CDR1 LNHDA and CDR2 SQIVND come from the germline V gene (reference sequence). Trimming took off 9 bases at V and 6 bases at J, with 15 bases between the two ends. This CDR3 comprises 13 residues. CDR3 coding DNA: TGTGCCAGCAGAGGGGTTTCGGCTCAGCCCCAGCATTTT. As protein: CASRGVSAQPQHF.

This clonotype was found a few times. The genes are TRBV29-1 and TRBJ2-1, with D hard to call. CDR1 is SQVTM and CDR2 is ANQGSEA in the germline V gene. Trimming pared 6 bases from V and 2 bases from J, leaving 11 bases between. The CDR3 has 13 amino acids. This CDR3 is CSVVLATYNEQFF. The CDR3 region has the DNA TGCAGCGTGGTACTGGCCACCTACAATGAGCAGTTCTTC.

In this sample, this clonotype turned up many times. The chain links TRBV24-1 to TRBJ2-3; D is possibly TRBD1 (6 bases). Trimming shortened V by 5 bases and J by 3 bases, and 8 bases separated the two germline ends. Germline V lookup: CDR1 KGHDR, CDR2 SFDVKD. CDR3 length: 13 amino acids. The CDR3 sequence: CATSVRGTDTQYF. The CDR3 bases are TGTGCCACCAGTGTAAGGGGGACAGATACGCAGTATTTT.

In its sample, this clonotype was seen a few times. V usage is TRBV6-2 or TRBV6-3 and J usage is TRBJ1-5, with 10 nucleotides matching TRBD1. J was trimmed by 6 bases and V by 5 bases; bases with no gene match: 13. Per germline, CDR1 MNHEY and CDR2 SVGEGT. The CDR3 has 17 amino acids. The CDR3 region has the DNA TGTGCCAGCAGTCGACGCCGGGACAGGGGACTTTTTCAGCCCCAGCATTTT. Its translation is CASSRRRDRGLFQPQHF.

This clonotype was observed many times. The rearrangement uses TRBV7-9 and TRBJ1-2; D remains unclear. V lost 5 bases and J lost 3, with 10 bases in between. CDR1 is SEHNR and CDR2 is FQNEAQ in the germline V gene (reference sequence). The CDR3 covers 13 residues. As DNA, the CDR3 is TGTGCCAGCAGCGTAGACGGCCACTATGGCTACACCTTC. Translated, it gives CASSVDGHYGYTF.

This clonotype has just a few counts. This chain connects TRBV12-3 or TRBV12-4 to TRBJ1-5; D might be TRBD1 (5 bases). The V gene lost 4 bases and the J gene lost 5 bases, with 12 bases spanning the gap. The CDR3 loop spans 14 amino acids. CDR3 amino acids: CASSSTQGDQPQHF. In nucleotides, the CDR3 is TGTGCCAGCAGTTCGACTCAGGGAGATCAGCCCCAGCATTTT.

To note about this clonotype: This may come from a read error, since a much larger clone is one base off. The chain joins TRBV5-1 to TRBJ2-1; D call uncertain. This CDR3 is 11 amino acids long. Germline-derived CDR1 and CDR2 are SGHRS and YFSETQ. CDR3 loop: CASASGNEHFF. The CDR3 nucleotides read TGCGCCAGCGCGTCTGGGAATGAGCATTTCTTC.